This T cell receptor beta chain was recorded in a study of beta chain features in type 1 diabetes. The study, taken as a whole, reports: Patients with Type 1 diabetes showed moderately but significantly shorter TCRB CDR3s in all four CD4+ subsets.

The CDR3 is 14 amino acids. Germline V gene lookup returns CDR1 MNHEY and CDR2 SVGAGI. J was trimmed by 2 bases and V by 6 bases; bases with no gene match: 5. Sequencing targeted expressed TCRB transcripts, as all isolated RNA had been reverse transcribed. Profiling relied on immunoSEQ multiplex PCR, and the TCRdb table lists in-frame clones only, not all of them. The table has 100,000 to 150,000 clones, roughly 17% seen once. This clone was picked up a small number of times. Its antigen remains unidentified. Sequencing was performed on central memory CD4+ T cells from blood. This receptor was identified in a man aged 18-30 years with type 1 diabetes. V usage is TRBV6-5 and J usage is TRBJ2-7; TRBD2 aligns across 9 bases. CDR3 nucleotides: TGTGCCAGCAGGCCACGGACTAGCGCCTACGAGCAGTACTTC. It translates to CASRPRTSAYEQYF.